These T cell receptor beta chains were read from a single sample in a study of cytomegalovirus exposure and HLA in healthy donors. Produced via immunoSEQ multiplex PCR; TCRdb's table is partial and in-frame only. The table shows approximately 110,000 clones, with just under 75% occurring only once. Sequences were obtained from PBMCs. The receptors were sampled from a man aged 55 to 70 in good health and CMV-seropositive. CDR3s include the opening cysteine and the closing phenylalanine or tryptophan. D genes are given only for firm matches. Clone size, where shown, is once, few, many, or a class for clones that have expanded.

TRBV5-4,.,TRBJ1-1,TRBD1,TGTGCCAGCAGCTTCGCGACAGGGGCGAGGCGAGACACTGAAGCTTTCTTT,CASSFATGARRDTEAFF
TRBV30,.,TRBJ2-3,TRBD2,TGTGCCTGGAGTGTACCCAGGACCGGGGGGGATACGCAGTATTTT,CAWSVPRTGGDTQYF
TRBV10-3,.,TRBJ1-4,TRBD1,TGTGCCATCAGTGGAGCTTTCGGGACAGGCGAAGAAAAACTGTTTTTT,CAISGAFGTGEEKLFF
TRBV5-1,.,TRBJ2-5,.,TGCGCCAGCAGCTTGGATACAGGGAGGGAAGAGACCCAGTACTTC,CASSLDTGREETQYF
TRBV19,.,TRBJ1-3,.,TGTGCCAGTAGTGACGGCGGCTCTGGAAACACCATATATTTT,CASSDGGSGNTIYF
TRBV5-1,.,TRBJ1-3,.,TGCGCCAGCAGCTTGTCCTCAGGATTAGGAAACACCATATATTTT,CASSLSSGLGNTIYF
TRBV28,.,TRBJ1-6,.,TGTGCCAGCAGTTTAGAGTTTCTACCCCTCCACTTT,CASSLEFLPLHF
TRBV28,few,TRBJ2-5,.,TGTGCCAGCAGTTTAGGGGGGGCGTGGGAGACCCAGTACTTC,CASSLGGAWETQYF
TRBV4-1,.,TRBJ2-1,.,TGCGCCAGCAGCCGTACGGCCGGGGGGCCTATTGAGCAGTTCTTC,CASSRTAGGPIEQFF
TRBV7-2,.,TRBJ2-7,.,TGTGCCAGCAGCTTAGACGGCGGGGTGAGCTACGGGGAGCAGTACTTC,CASSLDGGVSYGEQYF
TRBV29-1,.,TRBJ2-3,.,TGCAGCGTTGAGGGGGCGCTGAGCACAGATACGCAGTATTTT,CSVEGALSTDTQYF
TRBV5-1,once,TRBJ2-7,TRBD1,TGCGCCAGCAGCCCGGGACAGGTGGGGGAGCAGTACTTC,CASSPGQVGEQYF
TRBV7-3,once,TRBJ1-4,.,TGTGCCAGCAGCTTAAACCGACGCACCTCAGACAGAACAACTAATGAAAAACTGTTTTTT,CASSLNRRTSDRTTNEKLFF
TRBV6-5,once,TRBJ1-2,TRBD1,TGTGCCAGTCGACTGGGCGGACAGGGCTATGGCTACACCTTC,CASRLGGQGYGYTF
TRBV18,.,TRBJ2-7,.,TGTGCCAGCTCTCAGACTATATCCTACGAGCAGTACTTC,CASSQTISYEQYF
TRBV5-1,.,TRBJ1-1,TRBD1,TGCGCCAGCAGCTTTCAGGGGGCATTCACTGAAGCTTTCTTT,CASSFQGAFTEAFF
TRBV28,.,TRBJ2-3,.,TGTGCCAGCAGCGCCCGGACGCAGTATTTT,CASSARTQYF
TRBV11-2,.,TRBJ2-7,.,TGTGCCAGCAGCTGGACATCAGGTGGGGTTAACTACGAGCAGTACTTC,CASSWTSGGVNYEQYF
TRBV6-5,.,TRBJ2-5,TRBD1,TGTGCCAGCAGTTACTCGGACAGGCGAGAGACCCAGTACTTC,CASSYSDRRETQYF
TRBV29-1,.,TRBJ2-7,.,TGCAGCGTTGAAGAATCCCCAGGGGACTACGAGCAGTACTTC,CSVEESPGDYEQYF
TRBV4-1,.,TRBJ1-1,.,TGCGCCAGCAGCCCCCCGGGGGTGAGGGGAGCTTTCTTT,CASSPPGVRGAFF
TRBV5-3,.,TRBJ1-5,.,TGTGCCAGAAGCCTGAGGAGTCGTAAAGGAGATCAGCCCCAGCATTTT,CARSLRSRKGDQPQHF
TRBV9,few,TRBJ2-2,TRBD2,TGTGCCAGCAGCGTACGGGGGGCCGGGGAGCTGTTTTTT,CASSVRGAGELFF
TRBV4-1,.,TRBJ2-7,TRBD1,TGCGCCAGCAGCTCTCCCGACAGGGCCAACGAGCAGTACTTC,CASSSPDRANEQYF
TRBV10-3,once,TRBJ1-1,TRBD1,TGTGCCATAACACAGGGGGCGCGGTCCAACACTGAAGCTTTCTTT,CAITQGARSNTEAFF
TRBV29-1,.,TRBJ2-7,TRBD1,TGCAGCGTTGATACCGGGACAGGGGTACCCTACGAGCAGTACTTC,CSVDTGTGVPYEQYF
TRBV11-2,.,TRBJ1-2,.,TGTGCCAGCAGCTCCATACAGGGCGACTATGGCTACACCTTC,CASSSIQGDYGYTF
TRBV5-4,.,TRBJ2-5,TRBD1,TGTGCCAGCACCACCTCCGGACAGGCCCGGGAGACCCAGTACTTC,CASTTSGQARETQYF
TRBV7-2,.,TRBJ1-2,.,TGTGCCAGCAGACCTATGGACAGTTCATCCTATGGCTACACCTTC,CASRPMDSSSYGYTF
TRBV6-5,.,TRBJ1-3,.,TGTGCCGGCCACGCGGGGGTGACCGGAAACACCATATATTTT,CAGHAGVTGNTIYF
TRBV28,.,TRBJ2-7,TRBD1,TGTGCCAGCACTACCGCACAGGGGACCTACGAGCAGTACTTC,CASTTAQGTYEQYF